This T cell receptor (beta chain) was found in a study of T cell responses to AZD1222 COVID-19 vaccine. Clones were read by immunoSEQ multiplex PCR, and TCRdb kept only the in-frame ones, dropping some. The sample carries about 55,000 clones, approximately 80% recorded once. Sequenced here: peripheral blood, sampled 28 days after the second AZD1222 dose. The clonotype comes from an adult who received the AZD1222 COVID-19 vaccine.

The CDR3 bases are TGCGCCAGCAGCCCCAGCCCGGGGGGCTCCAATGAGCAGTTCTTC. Amino acid sequence: CASSPSPGGSNEQFF. The J gene is TRBJ2-1, the V gene TRBV5-1; TRBD2 is a possible D gene (7 bases). V lost 4 bases and J 6 bases, leaving 17 bases between the germline ends. The V gene's germline CDR1 is SGHRS and CDR2 YFSETQ. The CDR3 sequence is 15 residues long.